Sequencing of this T cell receptor (beta chain) was carried out in a study of cytomegalovirus exposure and HLA in healthy donors. Study-wide points: Most TCR sequences proved rare, with some public TCRs found in many donors.

PCR was performed using 60 Vbeta and 13 Jbeta primers. Sequenced by immunoSEQ multiplex PCR; TCRdb stores in-frame clones only, minus some. Here the sample spans about 82,000 clones, over 75% being singletons. On this clone: Its antigen remains unknown.

When sampled, the donors appeared nominally healthy, though they likely had unrecorded immune exposures. There was no recording of CMV serostatus for this donor. V dropped 6 bases and J dropped 2; count of bases not matched to a gene: 7. The CDR3 is 15 amino acids. The germline gives CDR1 SNHLY, CDR2 FYNNEI. The genes are TRBV2 and TRBJ2-3; 8 nucleotides agree with TRBD2. The sequencing sample was made of PBMCs. This clonotype was obtained from a human donor in good health. This CDR3 reads CASSPRRGVTDTQYF. DNA of the CDR3: TGTGCCAGCAGCCCTCGGCGGGGGGTCACAGATACGCAGTATTTT.